These T cell receptor beta chains were read from a single sample in a study of radiotherapy plus CTLA-4 blockade in lung cancer. The table came from immunoSEQ multiplex PCR; TCRdb's copy has only in-frame clones and leaves some out. The sample consists of tens of thousands of clones, about four fifths of them appearing once. Sample: peripheral blood, taken from a patient treated with radiotherapy plus ipilimumab. The origin of the receptors is a human donor with non-small cell lung cancer who had a partial response to radiotherapy plus ipilimumab. Some clones in this sample may be carry-over from other donors' samples. Both conserved end residues are part of each CDR3. D genes are given only for firm matches.

J gene | V gene | D gene | CDR3 DNA | CDR3 protein
TRBJ2-5 | TRBV6-5 | NA | TGTGCCAGCAGTCGACAGAACCAAGAGACCCAGTACTTC | CASSRQNQETQYF
TRBJ2-5 | TRBV9 | NA | TGTGCCAGCAGTGAAGGGCTCGGAGGAGAGACCCAGTACTTC | CASSEGLGGETQYF
TRBJ2-7 | TRBV19 | NA | TGTGCCAGTAGTGTTACTAGCAGAAGCTCCTACGAGCAGTACTTC | CASSVTSRSSYEQYF
TRBJ2-4 | TRBV11-3 | NA | TGTGCCAGCAGCCGACAACAGCAGCTAGCCAAAAACATTCAGTACTTC | CASSRQQQLAKNIQYF
TRBJ1-1 | TRBV10-3 | TRBD1 | TGTGCCACCTTGAAGGGACAGGGGATGAACACTGAAGCTTTCTTT | CATLKGQGMNTEAFF
TRBJ2-4 | TRBV19 | NA | TGTGCCAGTAGAGCGGGAAACATTCAGTACTTC | CASRAGNIQYF
TRBJ1-1 | TRBV6-6 | NA | TGTGCCAGCACCTTGGTAGGGGAGGGCACTGAAGCTTTCTTT | CASTLVGEGTEAFF
TRBJ2-3 | TRBV7-3 | TRBD2 | TGTGCCAGCAGCCCGGGACTAGTCAGTAAAGATACGCAGTATTTT | CASSPGLVSKDTQYF
TRBJ2-1 | TRBV28 | TRBD2 | TGTGCCAGCAGTCAGACTAGCGGGGGAGACAATGAGCAGTTCTTC | CASSQTSGGDNEQFF
TRBJ1-1 | TRBV9 | NA | TGTGCCAGCAGCGTAGTTCAGGGGAGGGGGAACACTGAAGCTTTCTTT | CASSVVQGRGNTEAFF
TRBJ1-2 | TRBV19 | NA | TGTGCCAGTAGTATTGCCTCGAGTGTTACTAACTATGGCTACACCTTC | CASSIASSVTNYGYTF
TRBJ2-1 | TRBV25-1 | NA | TGTGCCAGCAGTGAATCCCTCGATGAGCAGTTCTTC | CASSESLDEQFF
TRBJ2-1 | TRBV7-6 | NA | TGTGCCAGCAGGACTCTAGGGGGTGAGCAGTTCTTC | CASRTLGGEQFF